The clone carrying this T cell receptor (beta chain) is labeled as medium-sized (0.01 to 0.1%). Here immunoSEQ multiplex PCR was the method, and the copy in TCRdb shows in-frame clones only, minus some. Of a few thousand clones detected, roughly 30% appear once; the ten largest clones hold under 9%. This sample is drawn from a study of graft-versus-host responses after intestinal transplantation. In the study overall: Induction with anti-thymocyte globulin, then tacrolimus and steroids for about 3 years, was given to all recipients. Study outcomes and limitations: Allografts from individuals with graft-donor T cell macrochimerism displayed high graft-versus-host to host-versus-graft clonal ratios. GvH clonotypes were identified within recipient marrow, with a subset emerging first in ileum or blood.

The culture paired approximately 200,000 irradiated violet-dye-labeled stimulators with approximately 200,000 CFSE-labeled responders. Following the reaction, CD3+CD4+ and CD3+CD8+ responders that were proliferating and CFSE-low underwent sorting. Source: alloreactive CD8+ T cells from a mixed lymphocyte reaction culture, taken before intestinal transplant. Specified subset: CFSE-low proliferating T cells sorted from roughly 6-day pre-transplant mixed lymphocyte reaction (GvH or HvG direction). This clonotype was obtained from a human patient who received an intestinal transplant.

CDR3 sequence (DNA): TGTGCCAGCAGCTTAGCACGTAGCGGATACTACGAGCAGTACTTC. Amino acids: CASSLARSGYYEQYF. The chain combines TRBV11-2 with TRBJ2-7; a weak D match, TRBD2 (6 bases). V lost 1 base to trimming and J lost 3 bases, with 13 bases between them. The CDR3 totals 15 residues. Looked up from germline, CDR1 is SGHAT and CDR2 is FQNNGV.